This T cell receptor beta chain originates from a study of OX40 agonist ivuxolimab in advanced cancers. Study information: Three patients, one with hepatocellular carcinoma and two with cutaneous melanoma, responded partially. Study outcomes and limitations: Certain nonresponders likewise exhibited a low normalized T-cell clonal expansion. The CD4+ and CD8+ T cells in the blood had expanded clonally by week 6 at 0.1 to 3.0 mg/kg.

This clone has just a few counts. Its antigen is currently unknown. This table comes from immunoSEQ multiplex PCR, and its TCRdb copy is limited to in-frame clones, with some not included. Here the sample spans approximately 82,000 clones, roughly 92% being singletons. Germline V CDR1 and CDR2: MNHNS, SASEGT. The CDR3 length is 15 residues. V gave up 1 base and J gave up 6 bases, with 10 bases separating them. This receptor was taken from an adult with an advanced solid tumor such as melanoma, head and neck, liver or kidney cancer. The chain uses TRBV6-1 and TRBJ1-6; possible D gene TRBD1, 5 bases. This material consisted of CD4+ or CD8+ T cells sorted from blood, taken in a trial of the OX40 agonist ivuxolimab. CDR3 in DNA: TGTGCCAGCAGTGAAGTCGCTGACAGTAATTCACCCCTCCACTTT. Encoded protein: CASSEVADSNSPLHF.